The 9 T cell receptor beta chains presented below share a single source sample, sequenced in a study of T cell responses to AZD1222 COVID-19 vaccine. The table came from immunoSEQ multiplex PCR; TCRdb's copy has only in-frame clones and leaves some out. This sample has some 120,000 clones, with 94% found just once. Specimen: peripheral blood, collected on day 0 of AZD1222 vaccination. Receptors originate from an adult in good health.

The J gene is TRBJ1-1, the V gene TRBV28, with 10 bases matching TRBD1. The CDR3 loop spans 16 amino acids. V gave up 4 bases and J gave up 1 base; unmatched junction bases: 6. Germline V lookup: CDR1 MDHEN, CDR2 SYDVKM. The CDR3 region is CASSSSGTGENTEAFF. The CDR3 DNA sequence: TGTGCCAGCAGTTCCTCCGGGACAGGGGAGAACACTGAAGCTTTCTTT.

The chain links TRBV28 to TRBJ1-2, with D uncertain. The length of the CDR3 is 12 residues. Between the trimmed V and J ends, which lost 2 bases and 6 bases, there was a span of 7 bases. Germline V gene data show CDR1 as MDHEN and CDR2 as SYDVKM. The CDR3 region has the DNA TGTGCCAGCAGTTTACTTGTGGATGGCTACACCTTC. Its translation: CASSLLVDGYTF.

V usage is TRBV20-1 and J usage is TRBJ1-2, with 7 bases that match TRBD1. In germline, CDR1 is DFQATT, CDR2 SNEGSKA (reference sequence). The CDR3 contains 11 residues. CDR3 bases: TGCAAAGTCAGGGGGTACGATGGCTACACCTTC. It specifies CKVRGYDGYTF.

The J gene is TRBJ1-1, the V gene TRBV19, with D hard to call. Germline CDR1 is LNHDA and CDR2 is SQIVND (reference sequence). The CDR3 is 12 amino acids. CDR3 coding DNA: TGTGCTACAAGGCGGGAGGCCCATGAAGCTTTCTTT. It codes for CATRREAHEAFF.

The V and J genes are TRBV2 and TRBJ1-4; possible D gene TRBD1, 5 bases. Trimming removed 8 bases at V and 5 bases at J, with 15 bases between. Per the germline V gene, CDR1 is SNHLY and CDR2 is FYNNEI. This CDR3 has 14 residues. As DNA, the CDR3 is TGTGCCAGCGTGATTGGCAGGGTGAATGAAAAACTGTTTTTT. Residues: CASVIGRVNEKLFF.

CDR3 protein: CASSRSPQGYQETQYF. CDR3 DNA: TGTGCCAGCAGCCGGAGCCCTCAGGGTTACCAAGAGACCCAGTACTTC. The gene calls are TRBV13 and TRBJ2-5; maybe TRBD1 (5 bases). The CDR3 has 16 residues. Germline V lookup: CDR1 PRHDT, CDR2 FYEKMQ (reference sequence). V lost 5 bases, J lost 0 bases, and 16 bases lay in between.

This rearrangement joins TRBV5-4 to TRBJ2-1; tentative D call: TRBD2 (6 bases). The CDR3 runs 14 residues. Germline assignment: CDR1 SGHNT and CDR2 YYREEE (reference sequence). The ends were cut back, 1 base at V and 13 bases at J, with 18 bases in the middle. Written as DNA, the CDR3 is TGTGCCAGCAGCTTGCAGGCTAGCGACAGTCCTCAGTTCTTC. Encoded protein: CASSLQASDSPQFF.

The CDR3 nucleotides are TGTGCCAGCTCCCCTGGTTTGTTGAACACCATATATTTT. This encodes CASSPGLLNTIYF. This chain connects TRBV18 to TRBJ1-3; D not certain. The CDR3 is 13 residues long. V lost 6 bases and J 7 bases, leaving 13 bases between the germline ends. Germline V CDR1 and CDR2: KGHSH, LQKENI. Supplemented by reference TRBV18 and TRBJ1-3, the full variable domain reads NAGVMQNPRHLVRRRGQEARLRCSPMKGHSHVYWYRQLPEEGLKFMVYLQKENIIDESGMPKERFSAEFPKEGPSILRIQQVVRGDSAAYFCASSPGLLNTIYFGEGSWLTVV.

J is TRBJ1-5 and V is TRBV25-1, with unresolved D. Germline V gene lookup returns CDR1 MGHDK and CDR2 SYGVNS. CDR3 size: 14 residues. V lost 1 base and J 3 bases, leaving 7 bases between the germline ends. The CDR3 loop is CASSEWHLNQPQHF. As DNA, the CDR3 is TGTGCCAGCAGTGAATGGCACCTCAATCAGCCCCAGCATTTT.